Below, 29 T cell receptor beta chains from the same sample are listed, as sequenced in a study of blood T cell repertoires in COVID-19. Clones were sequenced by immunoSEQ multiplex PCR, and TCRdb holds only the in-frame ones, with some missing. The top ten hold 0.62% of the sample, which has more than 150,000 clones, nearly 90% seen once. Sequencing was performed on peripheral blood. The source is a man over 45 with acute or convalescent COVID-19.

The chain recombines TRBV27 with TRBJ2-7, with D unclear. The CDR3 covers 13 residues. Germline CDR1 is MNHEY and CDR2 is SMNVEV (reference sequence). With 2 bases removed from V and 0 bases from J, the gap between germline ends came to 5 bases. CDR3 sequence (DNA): TGTGCCAGCAGTTTAAAGAGCTCCTACGAGCAGTACTTC. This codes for CASSLKSSYEQYF.

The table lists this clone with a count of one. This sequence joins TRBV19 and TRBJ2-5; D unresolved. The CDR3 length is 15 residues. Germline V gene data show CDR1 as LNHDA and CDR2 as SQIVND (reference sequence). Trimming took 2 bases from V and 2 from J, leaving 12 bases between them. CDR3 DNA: TGTGCCAGTAGTATAATGGTTCAGAAACAAGAGACCCAGTACTTC. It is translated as CASSIMVQKQETQYF.

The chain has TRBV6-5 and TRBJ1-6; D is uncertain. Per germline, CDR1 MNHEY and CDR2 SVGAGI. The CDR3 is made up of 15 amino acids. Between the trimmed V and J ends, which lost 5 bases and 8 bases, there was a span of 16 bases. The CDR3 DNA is TGTGCCAGCAGTAAAACCCGCCGGGAGTATTCACCCCTCCACTTT. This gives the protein CASSKTRREYSPLHF.

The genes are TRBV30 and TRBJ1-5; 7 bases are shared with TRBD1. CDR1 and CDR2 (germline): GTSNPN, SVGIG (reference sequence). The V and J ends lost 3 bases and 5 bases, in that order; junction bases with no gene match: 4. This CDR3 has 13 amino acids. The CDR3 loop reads CAWSRDSYQPQHF. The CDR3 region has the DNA TGTGCCTGGAGCCGGGACAGTTATCAGCCCCAGCATTTT.

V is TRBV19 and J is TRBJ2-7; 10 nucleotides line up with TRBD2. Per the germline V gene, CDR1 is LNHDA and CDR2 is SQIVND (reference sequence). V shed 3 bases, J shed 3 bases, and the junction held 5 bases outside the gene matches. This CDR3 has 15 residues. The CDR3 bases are TGTGCCAGTAGTATGGGCCTAGCGGGAGTCTACGAGCAGTACTTC. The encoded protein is CASSMGLAGVYEQYF.

The CDR3 loop is CASSDPRKTQYF. The CDR3, as DNA: TGTGCCAGCAGTGACCCGCGGAAGACCCAGTACTTC. V is TRBV2 and J is TRBJ2-5; D is uncertain. Looked up from germline, CDR1 is SNHLY and CDR2 is FYNNEI. Trimming removed 3 bases from V and 6 bases from J, with 8 bases in between. CDR3 size: 12 residues. Complete variable domain (other parts from reference TRBV2 and TRBJ2-5): EPEVTQTPSHQVTQMGQEVILRCVPISNHLYFYWYRQILGQKVEFLVSFYNNEISEKSEIFDDQFSVERPDGSNFTLKIRSTKLEDSAMYFCASSDPRKTQYFGPGTRLLVL.

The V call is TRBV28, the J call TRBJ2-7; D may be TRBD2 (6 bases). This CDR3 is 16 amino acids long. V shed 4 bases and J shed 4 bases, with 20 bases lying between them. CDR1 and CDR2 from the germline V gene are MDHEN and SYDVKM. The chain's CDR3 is CASSSPGRISGYEQYF. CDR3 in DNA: TGTGCCAGCAGTTCGCCCGGGAGAATCTCTGGGTACGAGCAGTACTTC.

For the CDR3, the DNA is TGTGCCAGCAGTTACGAGGGGCGGGACTACGAGCAGTACGTC. This translates into CASSYEGRDYEQYV. The chain recombines TRBV6-2 or TRBV6-3 with TRBJ2-7; perhaps TRBD2 as D (6 bases). Trimming took off 2 bases at V and 3 bases at J, with 11 bases between the two ends. Germline V CDR1 and CDR2: MNHEY, SVGEGT. The CDR3 sequence is 14 residues long.

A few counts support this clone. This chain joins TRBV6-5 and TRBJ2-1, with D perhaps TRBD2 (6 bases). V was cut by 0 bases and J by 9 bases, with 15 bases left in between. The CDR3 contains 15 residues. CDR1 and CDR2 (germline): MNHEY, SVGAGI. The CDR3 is CASSYSGGISSEQFF. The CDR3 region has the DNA TGTGCCAGCAGTTACTCCGGCGGGATCTCGAGTGAGCAGTTCTTC.

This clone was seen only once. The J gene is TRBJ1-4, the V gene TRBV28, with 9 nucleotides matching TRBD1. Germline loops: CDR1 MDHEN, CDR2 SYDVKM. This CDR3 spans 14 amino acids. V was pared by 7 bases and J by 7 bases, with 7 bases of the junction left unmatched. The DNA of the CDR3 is TGTGCCAGCACAAAAGGACAGGGGAGTGAAAAACTGTTTTTT. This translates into CASTKGQGSEKLFF.

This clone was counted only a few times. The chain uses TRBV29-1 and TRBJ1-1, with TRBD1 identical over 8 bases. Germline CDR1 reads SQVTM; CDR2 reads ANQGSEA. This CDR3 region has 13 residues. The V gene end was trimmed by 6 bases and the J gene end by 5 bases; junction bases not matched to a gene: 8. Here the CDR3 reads CSVDLTGDTEAFF. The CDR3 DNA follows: TGCAGCGTAGACTTGACAGGGGATACTGAAGCTTTCTTT.

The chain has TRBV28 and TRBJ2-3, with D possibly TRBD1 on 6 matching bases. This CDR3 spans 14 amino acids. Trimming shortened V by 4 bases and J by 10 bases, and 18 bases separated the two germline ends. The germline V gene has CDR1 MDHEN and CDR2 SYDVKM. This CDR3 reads CASSSHQGLGAQYF. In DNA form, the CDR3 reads TGTGCCAGCAGTTCCCATCAGGGGCTAGGGGCGCAGTATTTT.

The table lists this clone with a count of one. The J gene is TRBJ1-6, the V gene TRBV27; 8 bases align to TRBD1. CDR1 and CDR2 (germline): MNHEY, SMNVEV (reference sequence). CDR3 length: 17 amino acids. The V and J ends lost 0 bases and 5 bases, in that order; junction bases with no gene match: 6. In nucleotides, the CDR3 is TGTGCCAGCAGTTTATCTACAGGGGGGGCTAATAATTCACCCCTCCACTTT. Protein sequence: CASSLSTGGANNSPLHF.

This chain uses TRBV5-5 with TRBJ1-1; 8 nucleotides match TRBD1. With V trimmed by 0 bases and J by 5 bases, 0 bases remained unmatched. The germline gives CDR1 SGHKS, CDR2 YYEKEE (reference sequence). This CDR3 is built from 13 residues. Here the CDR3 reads CASSLDRGTEAFF. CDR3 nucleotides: TGTGCCAGCAGCTTGGACAGGGGGACTGAAGCTTTCTTT.

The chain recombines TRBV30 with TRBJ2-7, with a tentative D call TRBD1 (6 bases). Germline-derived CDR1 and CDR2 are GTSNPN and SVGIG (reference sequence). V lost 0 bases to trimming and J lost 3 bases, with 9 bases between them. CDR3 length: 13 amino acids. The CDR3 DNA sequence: TGTGCCTGGAGTGTTAACAGGGACTACGAGCAGTACGTC. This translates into CAWSVNRDYEQYV.

CDR3 sequence: CASTRGRLEAFF. For the CDR3, the DNA is TGTGCCAGCACCAGGGGTCGGCTTGAAGCTTTCTTT. This chain connects TRBV2 to TRBJ1-1; TRBD1 is a possible D gene (6 bases). The length of the CDR3 is 12 residues. Trimming pared 7 bases from V and 7 bases from J, leaving 13 bases between. The germline V gene encodes CDR1 SNHLY and CDR2 FYNNEI.

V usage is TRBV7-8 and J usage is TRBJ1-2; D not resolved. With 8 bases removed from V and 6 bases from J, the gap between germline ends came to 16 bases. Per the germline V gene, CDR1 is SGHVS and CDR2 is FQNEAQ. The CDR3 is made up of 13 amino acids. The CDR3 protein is CASATGREDGYTF. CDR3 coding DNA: TGTGCCAGCGCGACCGGGAGGGAGGATGGCTACACCTTC.

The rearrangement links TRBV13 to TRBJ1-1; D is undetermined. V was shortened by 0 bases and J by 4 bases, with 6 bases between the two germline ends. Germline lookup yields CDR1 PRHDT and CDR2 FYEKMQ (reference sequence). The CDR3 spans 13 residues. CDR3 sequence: CASSLGKITEAFF. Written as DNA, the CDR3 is TGTGCCAGCAGCTTAGGCAAAATCACTGAAGCTTTCTTT.

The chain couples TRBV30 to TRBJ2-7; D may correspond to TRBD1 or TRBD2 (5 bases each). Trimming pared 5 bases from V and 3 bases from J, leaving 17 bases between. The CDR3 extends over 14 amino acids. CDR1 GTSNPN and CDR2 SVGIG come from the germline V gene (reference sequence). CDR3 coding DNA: TGTGCCTGGGGAGAGGGGCTGGAGTTCTACGAGCAGTACTTC. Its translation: CAWGEGLEFYEQYF.

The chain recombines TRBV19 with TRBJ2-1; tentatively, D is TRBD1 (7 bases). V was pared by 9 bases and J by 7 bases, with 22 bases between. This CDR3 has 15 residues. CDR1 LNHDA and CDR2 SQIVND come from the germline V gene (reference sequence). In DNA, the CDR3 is TGTGCCAGCGCTCGGGAGACAGGGATAACAAATGAGCAGTTCTTC. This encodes CASARETGITNEQFF.

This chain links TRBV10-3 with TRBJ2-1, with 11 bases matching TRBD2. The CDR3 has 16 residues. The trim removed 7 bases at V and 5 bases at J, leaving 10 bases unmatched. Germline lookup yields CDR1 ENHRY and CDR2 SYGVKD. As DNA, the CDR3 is TGTGCCATCAACCACGTTCTAGCGGGGGGCAACAATGAGCAGTTCTTC. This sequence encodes CAINHVLAGGNNEQFF.

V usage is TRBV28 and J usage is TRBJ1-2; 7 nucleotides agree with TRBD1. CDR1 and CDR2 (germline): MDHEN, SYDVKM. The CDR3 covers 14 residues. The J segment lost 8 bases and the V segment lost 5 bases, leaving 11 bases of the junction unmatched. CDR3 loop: CASSTETGKFGYTF. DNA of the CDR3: TGTGCCAGCAGTACCGAGACAGGGAAGTTCGGCTACACCTTC.

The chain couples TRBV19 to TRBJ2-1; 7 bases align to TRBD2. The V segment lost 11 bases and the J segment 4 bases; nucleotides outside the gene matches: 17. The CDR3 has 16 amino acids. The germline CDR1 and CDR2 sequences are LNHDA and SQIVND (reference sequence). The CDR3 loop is CASSGTTQRWYNEQFF. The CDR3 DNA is TGTGCCTCCTCAGGGACTACTCAGCGATGGTACAATGAGCAGTTCTTC. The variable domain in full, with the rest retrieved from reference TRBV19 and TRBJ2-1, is DGGITQSPKYLFRKEGQNVTLSCEQNLNHDAMYWYRQDPGQGLRLIYYSQIVNDFQKGDIAEGYSVSREKKESFPLTVTSAQKNPTAFYLCASSGTTQRWYNEQFFGPGTRLTVL.

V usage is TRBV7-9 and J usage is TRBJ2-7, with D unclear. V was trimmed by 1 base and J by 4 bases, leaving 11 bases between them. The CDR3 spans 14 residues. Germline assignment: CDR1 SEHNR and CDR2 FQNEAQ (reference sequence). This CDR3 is CASSLETAFYEQYV. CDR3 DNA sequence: TGTGCCAGCAGCTTAGAGACTGCGTTTTACGAGCAGTACGTC.

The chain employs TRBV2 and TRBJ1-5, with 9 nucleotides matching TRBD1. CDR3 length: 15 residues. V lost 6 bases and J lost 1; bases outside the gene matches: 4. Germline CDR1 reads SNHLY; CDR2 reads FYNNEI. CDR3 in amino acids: CASRMTGGSNQPQHF. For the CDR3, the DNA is TGTGCCAGCAGGATGACAGGGGGGAGCAATCAGCCCCAGCATTTT.

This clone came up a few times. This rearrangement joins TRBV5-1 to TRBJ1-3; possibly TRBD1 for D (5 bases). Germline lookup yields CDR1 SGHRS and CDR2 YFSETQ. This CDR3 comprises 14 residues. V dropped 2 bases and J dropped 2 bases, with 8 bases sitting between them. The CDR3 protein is CASSFGQAGNTIYF. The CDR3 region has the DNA TGCGCCAGCAGCTTTGGACAAGCTGGAAACACCATATATTTT.

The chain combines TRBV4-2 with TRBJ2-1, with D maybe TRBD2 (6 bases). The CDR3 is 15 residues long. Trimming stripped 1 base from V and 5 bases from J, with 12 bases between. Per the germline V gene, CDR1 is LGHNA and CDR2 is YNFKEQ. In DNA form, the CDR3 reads TGTGCCAGCAGCCAAGTTCCGACTAGGGACAATGAGCAGTTCTTC. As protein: CASSQVPTRDNEQFF.

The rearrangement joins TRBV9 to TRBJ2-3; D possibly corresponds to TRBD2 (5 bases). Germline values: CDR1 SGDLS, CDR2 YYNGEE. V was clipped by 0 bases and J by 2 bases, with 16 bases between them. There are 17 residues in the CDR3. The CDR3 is CASSVVPLRTHTDTQYF. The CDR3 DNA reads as TGTGCCAGCAGCGTAGTTCCTTTGCGGACTCACACAGATACGCAGTATTTT.

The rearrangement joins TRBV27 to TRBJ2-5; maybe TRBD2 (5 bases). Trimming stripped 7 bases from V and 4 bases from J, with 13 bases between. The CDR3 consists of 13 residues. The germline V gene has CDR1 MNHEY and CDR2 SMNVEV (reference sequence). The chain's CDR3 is CASTDGRAETQYF. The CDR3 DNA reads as TGTGCCAGCACCGACGGGCGGGCAGAGACCCAGTACTTC.